This TCR beta chain was profiled in a study of T cells in Graves' hyperthyroidism and ophthalmopathy (dated by TCRdb to the late 2010s). Looking at the study overall: Peripheral blood samples were taken at initial diagnosis, before any treatment was given. To identify TCR V-J signatures that set the groups apart, the researchers used a discovery cohort of about a hundred patients, made up of 40 to 45 with Graves' ophthalmopathy and about 60 with stable Graves' hyperthyroidism. Whether ophthalmopathy could be predicted prospectively was tested in an independent validation cohort made up of some 20 hyperthyroidism patients plus 17 patients who later progressed to ophthalmopathy. For training and testing, the roughly 100 patients in the discovery cohort were randomly divided in a 7:3 ratio. In roughly six Graves' hyperthyroidism patients, the study also compared T-cell repertoires from thyroid tissue with T-cell repertoires from blood. After blood sampling, hyperthyroidism patients were treated with methimazole at a starting dose of 30 mg daily, and ophthalmopathy patients were treated with high-dose intravenous methylprednisolone. The paper describes TCR Vbeta CDR3 sequencing of 120 to 150 peripheral blood samples, made up of 43 ophthalmopathy patients, 70 to 75 hyperthyroidism patients and 17 progressor patients. Broad study findings and their caveats: In cross-validation, a model built on a 13 V-J signature told ophthalmopathy apart from stable hyperthyroidism with under 90% sensitivity and 81% to 82% specificity, and in testing the same model reached 80%/75%. Sample size was not statistically predetermined, and investigators were not blinded to group allocation. Blood samples also contained most of the expanded thyroid clonotypes (frequency above 0.001), which suggests that blood repertoires may reflect thyroid immune responses. In validation, the model predicted progression to ophthalmopathy with approximately 71% sensitivity and 72% to 85% specificity, a median of around six months before onset.

With respect to this clonotype: Its antigen is still unknown. No qualities accompany the bases; no much larger clone lies one base away.

TCR beta CDR3 regions were amplified from RNA transcripts. The TCR CDR3 was subjected to a first round of RT-PCR using the HTBI primer set and the Qiagen OneStep RT-PCR kit. A second multiplex PCR round built the libraries, followed by size selection and purification. Paired-end sequencing of the libraries was performed with 100 bp reads on an Illumina HiSeq2000. The study's own analysis went as follows. SOAPnuke was used to process the raw data, removing reads that contained adapters or uncalled bases, had a mean Phred below 15, or lacked an exact match to the constant primer or identifier. COPE v1.2.5 was used to merge the high-quality paired reads, and each unique nucleotide sequence was defined as a clonotype. MiTCR v1.1 was used to align the clonotypes against IMGT TRBV, TRBD and TRBJ reference segments. The analysis was restricted to V-J combinations with a frequency above 0.0001, which together covered about 99% of the repertoires. A TCS score was defined as the ratio of F50 (clonal expansion) to E x V (chaos), with BLOSUM62-based TCRdist applied between CDR3 peptides within each V-J. Welch's t-statistics and random forest reduced several hundred V-J features to roughly 13, which were used in a naive Bayes classifier (R e1071). Through fastp at Q25 and MiXCR, TCRdb rebuilt clones from the public reads, retaining in-frame beta chains. Every entry covers one CDR3 protein and lists the most common genes and DNA from its rows. The V and J calls here are based on TCRdb, not the publication. This sample lists roughly 240,000 distinct CDR3 sequences; about 25% were detected once. About a third of the sample is taken by the ten largest.

Ophthalmopathy patients had moderately to severely active disease, Clinical Activity Score of at least 3, NOSPECS grade of at least 4, and duration under 3 months. Any patient with an uncontrolled infection, another autoimmune disease, pregnancy or lactation was excluded. Diagnoses were based on clinical symptoms, serum thyroxine and TRAb, thyroid ultrasound and orbital computed tomography. PBMCs were separated from approximately 10 ml of fresh peripheral blood using Ficoll-Paque density gradient centrifugation. Trizol reagent was used to extract total RNA, and RNA quality was then checked on an Agilent 2100 Bioanalyzer. Its CDR3 holds 17 amino acids, cysteine through phenylalanine. The CDR3 DNA has 51 bases and is translated from base 1. CDR1 and CDR2 (MDHEN, SYDVKM) derive from the germline V gene. Trimming accounts for 5 bases at V and 2 bases at J, while the number of junction bases matched to no gene is 12.

This chain is built from TRBV28 and TRBJ2-5, and 9 junction bases match TRBD2. The origin of this receptor is a woman in her forties with Graves' ophthalmopathy. The sequenced material came from blood. CDR3 protein: CASSLAGLAGEQETQYF. The DNA sequence follows: TGTGCCAGCAGTCTAGCGGGATTAGCGGGTGAACAAGAGACCCAGTACTTC.